What follows are 18 T cell receptor beta chains derived from one specimen sequenced in a study of long-term antiretroviral therapy in people with HIV. Sequencing relied on immunoSEQ assay v3.0, run at survey level. Produced via immunoSEQ multiplex PCR; TCRdb's table is partial and in-frame only. The sample records around 20,000 clones, around 82% being singletons. Sequences were derived from unsorted PBMCs, sampled 2.9 years after starting antiretroviral therapy. The receptors stem from a young woman with HIV.

The chain joins TRBV18 to TRBJ2-3; D ambiguous. The CDR3 has 15 amino acids. Germline assignment: CDR1 KGHSH and CDR2 LQKENI. The V gene lost 2 bases and the J gene lost 3 bases, with 12 bases spanning the gap. This CDR3 reads CASSPGLVVTDTQYF. CDR3 DNA: TGTGCCAGCTCACCAGGGTTAGTGGTGACAGATACGCAGTATTTT.

The chain has TRBV2 and TRBJ2-7, with 9 bases lining up with TRBD1. Unmatched junction bases numbered 10, after V lost 2 bases and J lost 5 bases. Per germline, CDR1 SNHLY and CDR2 FYNNEI. The CDR3 has 16 residues. The chain's CDR3 is CASSERSGGTGHEQYV. DNA of the CDR3: TGTGCCAGCAGTGAACGGTCGGGTGGGACAGGGCACGAGCAGTACGTC.

The chain joins TRBV29-1 to TRBJ2-1; 11 bases map to TRBD2. V gave up 3 bases and J gave up 8 bases; unmatched junction bases: 12. This CDR3 is 16 amino acids long. CDR1 is SQVTM, CDR2 ANQGSEA, per germline. The CDR3 DNA sequence: TGCAGCGTTGATCTCCCTAGCGGGGGGCCCCCAGATGAGCAGTTCTTC. It encodes CSVDLPSGGPPDEQFF.

This chain links TRBV27 with TRBJ1-1; weak D call: TRBD1 (5 bases). Germline CDR1 reads MNHEY; CDR2 reads SMNVEV (reference sequence). The germline V and J ends were trimmed by 6 bases and 1 base, with 12 bases remaining between them. This CDR3 region has 14 residues. CDR3 amino acids: CASSPGFRNTEAFF. CDR3 DNA: TGTGCCAGCAGCCCAGGGTTTAGGAACACTGAAGCTTTCTTT.

In its sample, this clone was seen a few times. The chain carries TRBV6-5 and TRBJ1-6; D possibly corresponds to TRBD1 (6 bases). The V gene's germline CDR1 is MNHEY and CDR2 SVGAGI. The CDR3 is 15 residues long. V was pared by 6 bases and J by 6 bases, with 15 bases between. This CDR3 is CASRGGGAINSPLHF. Here the CDR3 DNA reads TGTGCCAGCAGGGGAGGGGGGGCTATTAATTCACCCCTCCACTTT.

V and J are TRBV23-1 and TRBJ2-7; unclear D gene. TRBV23-1 is identified as an open reading frame with a role that is uncertain. Deletions cut 0 bases from V and 3 bases from J, with 9 bases between. This CDR3 has 14 residues. The CDR3, as DNA: TGCGCCAGCAGTCAATCATACGGCTACTACGAGCAGTACGTC. This codes for CASSQSYGYYEQYV.

The rearrangement joins TRBV30 to TRBJ2-3; 11 bases map to TRBD2. In germline, CDR1 is GTSNPN, CDR2 SVGIG (reference sequence). This CDR3 region has 15 residues. Trimming at V came to 4 bases and at J to 4 bases, leaving 7 bases not matched to a gene. CDR3 region: CAWTRLAGLSDTQYF. The CDR3 DNA sequence: TGTGCCTGGACCCGACTAGCGGGGTTATCAGATACGCAGTATTTT.

The genes are TRBV19 and TRBJ1-3; tentatively, D is TRBD1 (5 bases). CDR3 length: 15 amino acids. Germline V gene sequence: CDR1 LNHDA, CDR2 SQIVND (reference sequence). The V end was cut by 7 bases, the J end by 0 bases, with 13 bases between. The CDR3 is CASNFQGSSGNTIYF. CDR3 nucleotides: TGTGCCAGTAATTTCCAGGGATCCTCTGGAAACACCATATATTTT.

The V gene is TRBV29-1, the J gene TRBJ2-3, with 13 bases fitting TRBD2. The CDR3 spans 13 residues. Germline CDR1 SQVTM, CDR2 ANQGSEA. V lost 6 bases to trimming and J lost 7 bases; unmatched junction nucleotides: 4. The CDR3 bases are TGCAGCGTACTAGCGGGGGGGCCATATACGCAGTATTTT. Its protein product is CSVLAGGPYTQYF.

The rearrangement links TRBV2 to TRBJ1-2; D unresolved. Trimming shortened V by 4 bases and J by 2 bases, and 14 bases separated the two germline ends. Germline V gene sequence: CDR1 SNHLY, CDR2 FYNNEI. This CDR3 contains 15 residues. The CDR3 loop is CASSGSVPGNYGYTF. For the CDR3, the DNA is TGTGCCAGCAGTGGATCCGTCCCGGGGAACTATGGCTACACCTTC.

J is TRBJ2-7 and V is TRBV2; possible D gene TRBD1, 6 bases. In germline, CDR1 is SNHLY, CDR2 FYNNEI. CDR3 length equals 12 residues. V dropped 5 bases and J dropped 4 bases, with 9 bases sitting between them. The CDR3 nucleotides are TGTGCCAGCAGTCCACAGGGTTACGAGCAGTACTTC. It translates to CASSPQGYEQYF.

The J gene is TRBJ2-2, the V gene TRBV18, with D unresolved. Trimming removed 4 bases at V and 0 bases at J, with 12 bases between. CDR1 KGHSH and CDR2 LQKENI come from the germline V gene. The CDR3 is 16 amino acids. The CDR3 protein is CASSLSSVSNTGELFF. The CDR3 DNA sequence: TGTGCCAGCTCACTTAGTTCGGTATCGAACACCGGGGAGCTGTTTTTT. Based on the CDR3 plus reference TRBV18 and TRBJ2-2, the full variable domain is NAGVMQNPRHLVRRRGQEARLRCSPMKGHSHVYWYRQLPEEGLKFMVYLQKENIIDESGMPKERFSAEFPKEGPSILRIQQVVRGDSAAYFCASSLSSVSNTGELFFGEGSRLTVL.

The rearrangement uses TRBV5-1 and TRBJ1-4; possible D gene TRBD1, 6 bases. The germline V and J ends were trimmed by 4 bases and 0 bases, with 10 bases remaining between them. In germline, CDR1 is SGHRS, CDR2 YFSETQ. The CDR3 length is 15 residues. CDR3 residues: CASSAGTPTNEKLFF. The CDR3 DNA follows: TGCGCCAGCAGCGCCGGGACACCAACTAATGAAAAACTGTTTTTT. The full variable domain, with the rest looked up from reference TRBV5-1 and TRBJ1-4, is KAGVTQTPRYLIKTRGQQVTLSCSPISGHRSVSWYQQTPGQGLQFLFEYFSETQRNKGNFPGRFSGRQFSNSRSEMNVSTLELGDSALYLCASSAGTPTNEKLFFGSGTQLSVL.

This chain links TRBV29-1 with TRBJ2-3; 10 bases line up with TRBD2. V gave up 4 bases and J gave up 3 bases; unmatched junction bases: 7. This CDR3 contains 15 residues. Germline values: CDR1 SQVTM, CDR2 ANQGSEA. CDR3 loop: CSVGERGGQTDTQYF. CDR3 DNA: TGCAGCGTTGGGGAGCGGGGGGGCCAAACAGATACGCAGTATTTT.

Only a few counts were recorded for this clone. This chain connects TRBV18 to TRBJ1-5; D unresolved. The CDR3 extends over 16 amino acids. CDR1 and CDR2 (germline): KGHSH, LQKENI. Between the trimmed V and J ends, which lost 2 bases and 3 bases, there was a span of 14 bases. The CDR3 nucleotides are TGTGCCAGCTCACCATCCTACGATTCAGTCAATCAGCCCCAGCATTTT. Its translation is CASSPSYDSVNQPQHF.

This clone was detected a few times. The chain couples TRBV7-6 to TRBJ2-7; D may be TRBD1 (7 bases). Looked up from germline, CDR1 is SGHVS and CDR2 is FNYEAQ. CDR3 length: 16 amino acids. V shed 5 bases and J shed 4 bases, with 21 bases lying between them. The CDR3 DNA follows: TGTGCCAGCAGCGCGCGACAGGGACTCGTTCCTTACGAGCAGTACGTC. As protein: CASSARQGLVPYEQYV.

The CDR3 loop is CASSLGRGDRGSYNSPLHF. For the CDR3, the DNA is TGTGCCAGCAGCTTAGGAAGAGGGGACAGGGGGTCCTATAATTCACCCCTCCACTTT. The V call is TRBV7-6, the J call TRBJ1-6, with 11 bases fitting TRBD1. The V gene end was trimmed by 1 base and the J gene end by 1 base; junction bases not matched to a gene: 6. This CDR3 region has 19 residues. The V gene's germline CDR1 is SGHVS and CDR2 FNYEAQ.

In DNA, the CDR3 is TGCGCCAGCAGCGGGGGACTAGCGGGACCCCTCGAGCAGTTCTTC. Translation: CASSGGLAGPLEQFF. The chain links TRBV5-1 to TRBJ2-1; 13 nucleotides align to TRBD2. Trimming took 4 bases from V and 10 from J; bases not matched to a gene: 8. CDR3 length: 15 residues. CDR1 and CDR2 from the germline V gene are SGHRS and YFSETQ.